The 24 T cell receptor beta chains below all came from one sample that was sequenced in a study of cytomegalovirus exposure and HLA in healthy donors. PCR amplification relied on 60 Vbeta primers (plus 13 Jbeta primers). Some clones are missing from TCRdb's copy, which holds only in-frame ones; the method was immunoSEQ multiplex PCR. The specimen's table records about 140,000 clones. The sample taken for sequencing was PBMCs. The receptors here all came from a woman younger than 30 in good health and CMV-seronegative.

The chain carries TRBV30 and TRBJ1-5; D possibly corresponds to TRBD1 (6 bases). From germline, CDR1 is GTSNPN and CDR2 SVGIG (reference sequence). Trimming removed 2 bases from V and 3 bases from J, with 20 bases in between. CDR3 length equals 17 residues. CDR3 protein: CAWSLVQGSAYNQPQHF. Written as DNA, the CDR3 is TGTGCCTGGAGTTTAGTTCAGGGGTCGGCCTACAATCAGCCCCAGCATTTT.

CDR3 protein: CASSQDIGTHPYEQYV. The CDR3 bases are TGTGCCAGCAGCCAAGATATAGGGACACATCCCTACGAGCAGTACGTC. V gene TRBV14 combines with J gene TRBJ2-7; TRBD1 is a possible D gene (6 bases). Trimming removed 0 bases from V and 2 bases from J, with 14 bases in between. This CDR3 has 16 amino acids. Per the germline V gene, CDR1 is SGHDN and CDR2 is FVKESK.

The chain recombines TRBV14 with TRBJ2-1, with TRBD2 matching over 7 bases. Germline V gives CDR1 SGHDN, CDR2 FVKESK. The ends lost 1 base at V and 6 bases at J; junction bases unmatched: 6. This CDR3 is 15 amino acids long. In DNA form, the CDR3 reads TGTGCCAGCAGCCAAGTATCACTAGCGAGCAATGAGCAGTTCTTC. It yields the protein CASSQVSLASNEQFF.

The chain joins TRBV5-4 to TRBJ2-1; weak D call: TRBD1 (6 bases). The CDR3 is made up of 16 amino acids. V was clipped by 4 bases and J by 3 bases, with 17 bases between them. Germline V gene lookup returns CDR1 SGHNT and CDR2 YYREEE (reference sequence). In DNA form, the CDR3 reads TGTGCCAGCAGCATAAAAACAGGGAATTTCTACAATGAGCAGTTCTTC. It encodes CASSIKTGNFYNEQFF. Filled out from reference TRBV5-4 and TRBJ2-1, the complete variable domain reads ETGVTQSPTHLIKTRGQQVTLRCSSQSGHNTVSWYQQALGQGPQFIFQYYREEENGRGNFPPRFSGLQFPNYSSELNVNALELDDSALYLCASSIKTGNFYNEQFFGPGTRLTVL.

This chain connects TRBV5-4 to TRBJ1-1; 10 bases line up with TRBD1. V was clipped by 4 bases and J by 1 base; unmatched bases: 10. Germline-derived CDR1 and CDR2 are SGHNT and YYREEE (reference sequence). The CDR3 is made up of 17 amino acids. The CDR3 protein is CASSPRQGALENTEAFF. CDR3 in DNA: TGTGCCAGCAGCCCAAGACAGGGGGCATTGGAGAACACTGAAGCTTTCTTT.

The chain uses TRBV13 and TRBJ2-7; 12 bases agree with TRBD2. This CDR3 spans 16 amino acids. The trim removed 5 bases at V and 5 bases at J, leaving 10 bases unmatched. Per the germline V gene, CDR1 is PRHDT and CDR2 is FYEKMQ (reference sequence). CDR3 in amino acids: CASSLFLTSGSHEQYF. The CDR3 nucleotides are TGTGCCAGCAGCCTGTTTCTGACTAGCGGGAGCCACGAGCAGTACTTC.

The rearrangement links TRBV7-9 to TRBJ2-1; D gene unclear. Trimming left V 5 bases short and J 4 bases short, with 12 bases between. The CDR3 extends over 14 amino acids. Germline-derived CDR1 and CDR2 are SEHNR and FQNEAQ (reference sequence). Here the CDR3 DNA reads TGTGCCAGCAGCCCCGGGTCTAGTTACAATGAGCAGTTCTTC. It translates to CASSPGSSYNEQFF. Based on the CDR3 plus reference TRBV7-9 and TRBJ2-1, the full variable domain is DTGVSQNPRHKITKRGQNVTFRCDPISEHNRLYWYRQTLGQGPEFLTYFQNEAQLEKSRLLSDRFSAERPKGSFSTLEIQRTEQGDSAMYLCASSPGSSYNEQFFGPGTRLTVL.

In regard to this clone: Other nucleotide sequences in the sample specify the same CDR3. This chain links TRBV5-1 with TRBJ2-2; TRBD2 agrees at 9 bases. Germline CDR1 reads SGHRS; CDR2 reads YFSETQ. Germline trimming cut 4 bases from V and 7 bases from J; bases unmatched to any gene: 14. This CDR3 spans 17 amino acids. The CDR3 bases are TGCGCCAGCAGCCCGCTAGCGGGAAACCTTCTGGGCGGGGAGCTGTTTTTT. The encoded protein is CASSPLAGNLLGGELFF.

Worth noting for this clone: Other nucleotide sequences in the sample specify the same CDR3. CDR3 sequence (DNA): TGTGCCAGTAGTCCTCAGGTATCTAGCGTTAGGAACAATGAGCAGTTCTTC. Protein: CASSPQVSSVRNNEQFF. The chain carries TRBV19 and TRBJ2-1, with D perhaps matching TRBD2 (6 bases). Germline V gene lookup returns CDR1 LNHDA and CDR2 SQIVND (reference sequence). Trimming shortened V by 5 bases and J by 5 bases, and 22 bases separated the two germline ends. CDR3 length: 17 residues.

The gene calls are TRBV11-1 and TRBJ2-1; 8 bases fit TRBD2. The junction had 6 bases not matched to a gene; V was cut back by 5 bases and J by 3 bases. CDR3 length equals 15 residues. Germline V lookup: CDR1 SGHAT, CDR2 FQDESV (reference sequence). CDR3 residues: CASSAGLGDYNEQFF. CDR3 nucleotides: TGTGCCAGCAGCGCGGGACTAGGGGACTACAATGAGCAGTTCTTC.

The V call is TRBV27, the J call TRBJ2-2; 8 bases fit TRBD2. Germline V lookup: CDR1 MNHEY, CDR2 SMNVEV (reference sequence). J was trimmed by 3 bases and V by 7 bases; bases with no gene match: 7. This CDR3 region has 15 residues. CDR3 protein: CASTLSGTHTGELFF. CDR3 bases: TGTGCCAGCACCCTTAGCGGGACCCACACCGGGGAGCTGTTTTTT.

The J gene is TRBJ1-1, the V gene TRBV27; TRBD1 agrees at 10 bases. Germline V gene sequence: CDR1 MNHEY, CDR2 SMNVEV (reference sequence). The CDR3 covers 13 residues. V shed 1 base and J 8 bases; nucleotides not matched to a gene: 1. The CDR3 nucleotides are TGTGCCAGCAGTTTATTGGGACAGGGGGAAGCTTTCTTT. Translation gives CASSLLGQGEAFF.

V usage is TRBV4-1 and J usage is TRBJ2-3; TRBD2 aligns across 13 bases. V gave up 9 bases and J gave up 5 bases; unmatched junction bases: 8. The CDR3 extends over 15 amino acids. The germline CDR1 and CDR2 sequences are MGHRA and YSYEKL. The CDR3 DNA sequence: TGCGCCAGTAAAAGGGGACTAGCGGGATTAGATACGCAGTATTTT. This sequence encodes CASKRGLAGLDTQYF.

The gene calls are TRBV19 and TRBJ1-5; D gene ambiguous. V was clipped by 5 bases and J by 1 base, with 9 bases between them. The CDR3 loop spans 14 amino acids. CDR1 is LNHDA, CDR2 SQIVND, per germline (reference sequence). The CDR3 spells CASSRGPSNQPQHF. The DNA for the CDR3 is TGTGCCAGTAGTCGAGGCCCGAGCAATCAGCCCCAGCATTTT. Together with reference TRBV19 and TRBJ1-5, the CDR3 gives the full variable domain: DGGITQSPKYLFRKEGQNVTLSCEQNLNHDAMYWYRQDPGQGLRLIYYSQIVNDFQKGDIAEGYSVSREKKESFPLTVTSAQKNPTAFYLCASSRGPSNQPQHFGDGTRLSIL.

The gene calls are TRBV7-2 and TRBJ1-3; perhaps TRBD1 as D (6 bases). In germline, CDR1 is SGHTA, CDR2 FQGNSA. The CDR3 spans 18 residues. V was cut by 4 bases and J by 0 bases, with 19 bases left in between. CDR3 sequence: CASSSYPSDRFSGNTIYF. CDR3 bases: TGTGCCAGCAGCTCCTACCCCTCCGACAGGTTCTCTGGAAACACCATATATTTT. The full variable domain, completed using reference TRBV7-2 and TRBJ1-3, is GAGVSQSPSNKVTEKGKDVELRCDPISGHTALYWYRQSLGQGLEFLIYFQGNSAPDKSGLPSDRFSAERTGGSVSTLTIQRTQQEDSAVYLCASSSYPSDRFSGNTIYFGEGSWLTVV.

The J gene is TRBJ2-3, the V gene TRBV4-1; 7 positions match TRBD2. The germline CDR1 and CDR2 sequences are MGHRA and YSYEKL. CDR3 length: 14 amino acids. Trimming cost V 4 bases and J 2 bases; bases outside gene matches: 3. For the CDR3, the DNA is TGCGCCAGCAGCCTAGCGGGTGCCACAGATACGCAGTATTTT. It yields the protein CASSLAGATDTQYF.

The chain recombines TRBV6-1 with TRBJ2-5; D is possibly TRBD1 (6 bases). The assigned J gene may be wrong: the sequence end matches TRBJ2-7 better. CDR3 length equals 14 residues. Germline V gives CDR1 MNHNS, CDR2 SASEGT. The CDR3 is CASRGAPLSYEQYF. In nucleotides, the CDR3 is TGTGCCAGCAGGGGGGCACCCCTCTCCTACGAGCAGTACTTC.

J is TRBJ1-1 and V is TRBV30; no clear D gene. Germline V gene sequence: CDR1 GTSNPN, CDR2 SVGIG (reference sequence). This CDR3 is built from 14 residues. V was shortened by 3 bases and J by 1 base, with 12 bases between the two germline ends. CDR3 loop: CAWRRETRNTEAFF. The CDR3 nucleotides read TGTGCCTGGAGGAGGGAGACACGGAACACTGAAGCTTTCTTT.

This chain uses TRBV5-1 with TRBJ1-1, with 7 bases lining up with TRBD1. The CDR3 totals 14 residues. Per germline, CDR1 SGHRS and CDR2 YFSETQ. Germline trimming cut 0 bases from V and 6 bases from J; bases unmatched to any gene: 5. The CDR3 DNA sequence: TGCGCCAGCAGCTTGGGCCAGGGGGGCCCTGAAGCTTTCTTT. This sequence encodes CASSLGQGGPEAFF.

The chain combines TRBV7-2 with TRBJ2-7, with TRBD1 identical over 9 bases. V dropped 2 bases and J dropped 4; count of bases not matched to a gene: 9. The CDR3 sequence is 16 residues long. Germline V gene data show CDR1 as SGHTA and CDR2 as FQGNSA. CDR3 sequence reads: CASSLSPGQGAYEQYF. The CDR3 DNA reads TGTGCCAGCAGCTTATCCCCGGGACAGGGAGCTTACGAGCAGTACTTC.

The chain links TRBV5-1 to TRBJ2-7; 7 nucleotides align to TRBD2. Trimming removed 1 base from V and 4 bases from J; junction bases left unmatched: 8. The CDR3 consists of 15 residues. Per the germline V gene, CDR1 is SGHRS and CDR2 is YFSETQ. In nucleotides, the CDR3 is TGCGCCAGCAGCTTGTGGGGGGAGGGCCATTACGAGCAGTACTTC. Residues: CASSLWGEGHYEQYF.

CDR3 protein: CASSQVPPKSGEPQPQHF. CDR3 DNA sequence: TGCGCCAGCAGCCAAGTTCCCCCAAAATCAGGGGAGCCTCAGCCCCAGCATTTT. The J gene is TRBJ1-5, the V gene TRBV4-1, with D possibly TRBD1 on 6 matching bases. Germline V gives CDR1 MGHRA, CDR2 YSYEKL. This CDR3 contains 18 residues. The V gene lost 1 base and the J gene lost 6 bases, with 22 bases spanning the gap.

The V call is TRBV7-6, the J call TRBJ2-2; D is unresolved. The CDR3 has 12 amino acids. CDR1 is SGHVS, CDR2 FNYEAQ, per germline. Trimming took off 5 bases at V and 5 bases at J, with 6 bases between the two ends. The CDR3 DNA follows: TGTGCCAGCAGCCCAAAAACCGGGGAGCTGTTTTTT. Its protein is CASSPKTGELFF.

The V call is TRBV11-3, the J call TRBJ2-5, with no clear D. Germline CDR1 and CDR2: SGHNT and YENEEA. The CDR3 is made up of 13 amino acids. Deletions cut 5 bases from V and 4 bases from J, with 11 bases between. Here the CDR3 DNA reads TGTGCCAGCAGCCCTGGGCCTCGAGAGACCCAGTACTTC. This sequence encodes CASSPGPRETQYF.